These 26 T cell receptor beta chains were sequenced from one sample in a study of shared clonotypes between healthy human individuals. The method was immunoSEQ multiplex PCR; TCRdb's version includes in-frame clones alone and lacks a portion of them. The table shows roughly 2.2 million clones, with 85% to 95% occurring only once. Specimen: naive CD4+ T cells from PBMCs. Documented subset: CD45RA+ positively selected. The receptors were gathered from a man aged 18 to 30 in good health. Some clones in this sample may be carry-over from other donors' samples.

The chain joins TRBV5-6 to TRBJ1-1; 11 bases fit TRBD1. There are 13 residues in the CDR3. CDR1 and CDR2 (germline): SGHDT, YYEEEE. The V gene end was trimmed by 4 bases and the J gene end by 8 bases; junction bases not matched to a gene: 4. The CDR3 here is CASSLWTGGEAFF. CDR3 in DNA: TGTGCCAGCAGCCTCTGGACAGGGGGCGAAGCTTTCTTT.

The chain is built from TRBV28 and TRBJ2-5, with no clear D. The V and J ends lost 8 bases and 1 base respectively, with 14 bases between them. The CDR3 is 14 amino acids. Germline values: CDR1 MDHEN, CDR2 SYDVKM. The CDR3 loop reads CASRNPGAQETQYF. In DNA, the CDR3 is TGTGCCAGCCGGAACCCCGGAGCCCAAGAGACCCAGTACTTC.

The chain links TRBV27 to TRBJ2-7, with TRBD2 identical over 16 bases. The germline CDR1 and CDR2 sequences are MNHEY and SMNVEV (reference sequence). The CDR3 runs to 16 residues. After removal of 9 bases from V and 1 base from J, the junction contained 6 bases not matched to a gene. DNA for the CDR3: TGTGCCAGTGGGACTAGCGGGAGGGTGGGTTCCTACGAGCAGTACTTC. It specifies CASGTSGRVGSYEQYF.

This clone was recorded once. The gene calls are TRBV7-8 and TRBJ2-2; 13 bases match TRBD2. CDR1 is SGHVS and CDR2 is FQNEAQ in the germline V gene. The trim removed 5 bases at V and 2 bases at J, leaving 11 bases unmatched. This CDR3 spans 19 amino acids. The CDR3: CASSQDPRLAGGNTGELFF. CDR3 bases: TGTGCCAGCAGCCAGGATCCCCGACTAGCGGGAGGTAACACCGGGGAGCTGTTTTTT.

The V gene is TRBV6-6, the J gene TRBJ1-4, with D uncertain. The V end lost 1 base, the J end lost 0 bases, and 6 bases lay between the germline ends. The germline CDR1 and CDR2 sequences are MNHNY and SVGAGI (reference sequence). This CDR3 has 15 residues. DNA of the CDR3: TGTGCCAGCAGTTACTTCAGGCCAACTAATGAAAAACTGTTTTTT. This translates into CASSYFRPTNEKLFF.

CDR3 residues: CAISPQSTDTQYF. The CDR3 nucleotides are TGTGCCATCAGTCCTCAGAGCACAGATACGCAGTATTTT. The V gene is TRBV10-3, the J gene TRBJ2-3; D call uncertain. V gave up 5 bases and J gave up 0 bases, with 6 bases separating them. The CDR3 contains 13 residues. The germline V gene has CDR1 ENHRY and CDR2 SYGVKD.

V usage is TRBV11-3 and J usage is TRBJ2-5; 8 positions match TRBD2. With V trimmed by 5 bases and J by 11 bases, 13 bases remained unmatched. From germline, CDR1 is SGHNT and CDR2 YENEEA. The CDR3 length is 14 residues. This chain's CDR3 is CASSKGAGAVEQYF. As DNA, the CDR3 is TGTGCCAGCAGCAAAGGAGCGGGAGCGGTTGAGCAGTACTTC.

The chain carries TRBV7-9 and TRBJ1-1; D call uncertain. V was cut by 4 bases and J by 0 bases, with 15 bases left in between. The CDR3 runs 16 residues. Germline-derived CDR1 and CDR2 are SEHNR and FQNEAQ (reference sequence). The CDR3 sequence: CASSSPTGRMNTEAFF. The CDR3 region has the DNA TGTGCCAGCAGCTCTCCGACGGGGAGAATGAACACTGAAGCTTTCTTT.

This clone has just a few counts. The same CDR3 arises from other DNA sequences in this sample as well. The CDR3 loop is CASSRQADTEAFF. In DNA, the CDR3 is TGTGCCAGCAGCCGCCAGGCGGACACTGAAGCTTTCTTT. The chain combines TRBV7-9 with TRBJ1-1, with D hard to call. This CDR3 contains 13 residues. Germline CDR1 and CDR2: SEHNR and FQNEAQ (reference sequence). The V and J ends lost 5 bases and 3 bases respectively, with 10 bases between them.

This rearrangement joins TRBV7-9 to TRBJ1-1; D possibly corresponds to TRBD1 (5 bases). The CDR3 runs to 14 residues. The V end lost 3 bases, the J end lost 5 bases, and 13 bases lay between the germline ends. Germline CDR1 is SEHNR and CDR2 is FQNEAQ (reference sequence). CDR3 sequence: CASSFAGIETEAFF. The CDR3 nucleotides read TGTGCCAGCAGCTTTGCAGGGATAGAAACTGAAGCTTTCTTT.

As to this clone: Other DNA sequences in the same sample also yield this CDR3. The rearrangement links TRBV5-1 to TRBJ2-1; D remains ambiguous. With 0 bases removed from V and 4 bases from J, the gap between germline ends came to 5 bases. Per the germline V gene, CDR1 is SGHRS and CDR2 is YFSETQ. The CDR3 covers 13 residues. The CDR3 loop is CASSLEPYNEQFF. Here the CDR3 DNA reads TGCGCCAGCAGCTTGGAGCCGTACAATGAGCAGTTCTTC.

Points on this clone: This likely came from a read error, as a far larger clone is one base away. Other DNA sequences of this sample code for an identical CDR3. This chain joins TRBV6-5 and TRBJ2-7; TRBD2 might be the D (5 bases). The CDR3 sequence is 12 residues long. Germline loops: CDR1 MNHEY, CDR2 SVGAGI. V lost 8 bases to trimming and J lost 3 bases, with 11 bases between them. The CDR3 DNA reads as TGTGCCAGCTCAGAGGGCGACTACGAGCAGTACTTC. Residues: CASSEGDYEQYF.

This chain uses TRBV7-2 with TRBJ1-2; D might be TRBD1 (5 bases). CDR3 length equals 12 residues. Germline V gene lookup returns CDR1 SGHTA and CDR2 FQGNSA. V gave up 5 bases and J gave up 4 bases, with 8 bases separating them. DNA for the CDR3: TGTGCCAGCAGCCCGACAGCCTATGGCTACACCTTC. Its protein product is CASSPTAYGYTF.

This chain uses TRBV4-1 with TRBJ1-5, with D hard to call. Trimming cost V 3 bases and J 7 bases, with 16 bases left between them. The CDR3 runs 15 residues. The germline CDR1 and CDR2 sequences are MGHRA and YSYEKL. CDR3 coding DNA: TGCGCCAGCAGCCAGGCGGCCCAACGGGGACAGCCCCAGCATTTT. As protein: CASSQAAQRGQPQHF.

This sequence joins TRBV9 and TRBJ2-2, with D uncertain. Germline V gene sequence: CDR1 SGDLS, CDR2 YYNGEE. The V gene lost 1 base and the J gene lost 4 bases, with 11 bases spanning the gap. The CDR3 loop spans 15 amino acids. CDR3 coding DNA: TGTGCCAGCAGCGTACGGGCGCCGGGCACCGGGGAGCTGTTTTTT. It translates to CASSVRAPGTGELFF.

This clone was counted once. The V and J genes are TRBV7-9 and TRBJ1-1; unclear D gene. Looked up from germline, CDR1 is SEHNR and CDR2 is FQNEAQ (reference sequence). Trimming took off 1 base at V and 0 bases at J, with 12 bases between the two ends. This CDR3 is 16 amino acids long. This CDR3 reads CASSLVGAGMNTEAFF. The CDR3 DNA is TGTGCCAGCAGCTTAGTGGGAGCGGGAATGAACACTGAAGCTTTCTTT.

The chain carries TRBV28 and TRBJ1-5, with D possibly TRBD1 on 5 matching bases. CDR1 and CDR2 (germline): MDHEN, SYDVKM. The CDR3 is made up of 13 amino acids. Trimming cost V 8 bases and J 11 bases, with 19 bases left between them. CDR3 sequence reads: CASGGQPGSAQHF. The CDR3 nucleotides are TGTGCCAGCGGGGGTCAACCGGGTTCCGCCCAGCATTTT.

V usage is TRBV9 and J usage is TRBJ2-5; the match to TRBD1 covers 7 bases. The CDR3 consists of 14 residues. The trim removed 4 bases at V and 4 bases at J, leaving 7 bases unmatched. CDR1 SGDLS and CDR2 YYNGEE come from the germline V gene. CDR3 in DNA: TGTGCCAGCAGCCCGAGTGGGACAGTAGAGACCCAGTACTTC. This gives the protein CASSPSGTVETQYF.

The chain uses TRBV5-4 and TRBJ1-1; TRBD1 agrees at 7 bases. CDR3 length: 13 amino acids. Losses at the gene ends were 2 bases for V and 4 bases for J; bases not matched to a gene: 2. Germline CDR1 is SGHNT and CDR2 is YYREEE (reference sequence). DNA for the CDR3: TGTGCCAGCAGCTTCAGGGGGGCCACTGAAGCTTTCTTT. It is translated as CASSFRGATEAFF.

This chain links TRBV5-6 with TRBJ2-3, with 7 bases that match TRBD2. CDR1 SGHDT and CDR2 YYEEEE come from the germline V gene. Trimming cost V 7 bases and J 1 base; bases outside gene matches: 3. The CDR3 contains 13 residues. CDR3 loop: CASGTTRTDTQYF. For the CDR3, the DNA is TGTGCCAGCGGGACTACACGCACAGATACGCAGTATTTT.

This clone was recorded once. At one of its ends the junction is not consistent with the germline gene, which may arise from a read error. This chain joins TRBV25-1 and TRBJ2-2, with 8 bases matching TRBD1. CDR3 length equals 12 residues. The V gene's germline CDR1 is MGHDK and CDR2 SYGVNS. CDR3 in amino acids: CASSELQGELFF. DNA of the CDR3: TGTGCCAGCAGTGAGTTACAGGGGGAGTTGTTTTTT.

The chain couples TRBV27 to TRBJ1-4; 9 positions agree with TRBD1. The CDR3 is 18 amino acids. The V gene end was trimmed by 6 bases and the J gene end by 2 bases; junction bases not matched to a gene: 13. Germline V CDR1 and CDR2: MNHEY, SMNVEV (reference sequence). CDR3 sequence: CASSPGQGKDGTNEKLFF. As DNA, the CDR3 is TGTGCCAGCAGCCCGGGACAGGGTAAAGATGGGACTAATGAAAAACTGTTTTTT.

This chain's CDR3 is CASNLLGQAYNEQFF. In DNA form, the CDR3 reads TGTGCCAGCAACCTCTTAGGCCAGGCCTACAATGAGCAGTTCTTC. This chain uses TRBV6-6 with TRBJ2-1; D unclear. CDR1 and CDR2 (germline): MNHNY, SVGAGI (reference sequence). The V end was cut by 7 bases, the J end by 2 bases, with 15 bases between. The CDR3 loop spans 15 amino acids.

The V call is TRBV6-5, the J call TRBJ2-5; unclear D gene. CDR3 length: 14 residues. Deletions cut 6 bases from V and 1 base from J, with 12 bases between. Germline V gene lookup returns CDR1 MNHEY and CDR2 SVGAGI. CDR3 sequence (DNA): TGTGCCAGCAGCCCCGATTGGGGCCAAGAGACCCAGTACTTC. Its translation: CASSPDWGQETQYF.

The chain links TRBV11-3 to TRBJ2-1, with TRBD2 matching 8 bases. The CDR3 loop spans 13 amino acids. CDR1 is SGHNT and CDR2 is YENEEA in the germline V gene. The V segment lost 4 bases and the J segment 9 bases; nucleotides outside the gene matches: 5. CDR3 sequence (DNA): TGTGCCAGCAGCTCCTTCCGGGGGGGTGAGCAGTTCTTC. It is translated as CASSSFRGGEQFF.

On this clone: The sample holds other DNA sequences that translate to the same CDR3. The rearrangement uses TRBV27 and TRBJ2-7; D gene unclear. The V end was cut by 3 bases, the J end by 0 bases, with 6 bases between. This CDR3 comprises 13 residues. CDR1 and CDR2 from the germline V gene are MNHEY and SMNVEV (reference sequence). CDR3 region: CASSLHYSYEQYF. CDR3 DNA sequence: TGTGCCAGCAGTTTGCACTACTCCTACGAGCAGTACTTC.